This is a list of T cell receptor beta chains from one sample in a study of blood T cell repertoires in COVID-19. Clones were sequenced by immunoSEQ multiplex PCR, and TCRdb holds only the in-frame ones, with some missing. Among about 130,000 clones listed, approximately 83% were seen once. The sample comprised peripheral blood. These receptors were taken from a woman aged 50 to 60 who had recovered from COVID-19. Each CDR3 is given with its conserved first and last residue.

>13|TRBV11-2|TRBJ2-7
CASSIRFSYEQYF
>14|TRBV6-5|TRBJ2-1
CASGGLAGVNEQFF
>13|TRBV11-2|TRBJ2-1
CASRKAGRNEQFF
>17|TRBV30|TRBJ2-3
CAWSVQKGLGVTDTQYF
>15|TRBV15|TRBJ2-5
CATSRDRGPGETQYF
>12|TRBV19|TRBJ1-1
CASSIDTRKAFF
>15|TRBV3-1/TRBV3-2|TRBJ1-3
CASSQDAGGRNTIYF
>13|TRBV2|TRBJ1-5
CASMRTGNQPQHF
>13|TRBV2|TRBJ1-2
CASGQNAEYGYTF
>14|TRBV2|TRBJ1-5
CASSGQGANQPQHF
>16|TRBV4-1|TRBJ2-1
CASSQDLETRPSEQFF
>15|TRBV9|TRBJ1-3
CASSVATSTGNTIYF
>15|TRBV4-2|TRBJ1-2
CASSQGGRSNYGYTF
>16|TRBV9|TRBJ2-3
CASSVFSGVREDTQYF
>14|TRBV7-2|TRBJ2-7
CASSIQAGAYEQYF
>12|TRBV11-3|TRBJ2-7
CASSTTGYEQYF
>15|TRBV6-2/TRBV6-3|TRBJ2-7
CASSYVASFSYEQYF
>13|TRBV3-1/TRBV3-2|TRBJ2-7
CASSLQALGEQYF
>15|TRBV15|TRBJ2-7
CATSRPSLAGSEQYF
>12|TRBV10-2|TRBJ1-1
CASSPGHTEAFF
>16|TRBV27|TRBJ1-3
CASSSGQVALGNTIYF
>15|TRBV7-3|TRBJ2-3
CASSPSGGYTDTQYF
>17|TRBV11-3|TRBJ2-7
CASSLGLAGVLAHEQYF
>12|TRBV30|TRBJ1-2
CASLGSGSGYTF
>15|TRBV5-1|TRBJ1-1
CASSSRTGLNTEAFF
>14|TRBV2|TRBJ1-3
CASRDRVFGNTIYF